This TCR beta chain was sequenced during a study of T cells in Graves' hyperthyroidism and ophthalmopathy. The V end was cut by 4 bases, the J end by 0 bases, with 6 bases between. This CDR3 region has 13 residues. Germline V gives CDR1 WSHSY, CDR2 SAAADI. TCR beta CDR3 region amplification was performed from RNA transcripts. TCR CDR3 regions were first amplified by RT-PCR with HTBI primers. TCRdb re-called the multiplex PCR reads through MiXCR, storing one row per CDR3 protein. The table has hundreds of thousands of distinct CDR3 sequences, around a third seen once. This clonotype was detected many times. Its specificity is unknown. Study results and limitations: Prediction of ophthalmopathy progression came a median around 6 months pre-onset. Blood shared most expanded thyroid clonotypes above 0.001.

Diagnostic decisions used clinical symptoms, serum thyroxine and TRAb, thyroid ultrasound and orbital computed tomography. This chain links TRBV10-2 with TRBJ1-1; D unclear. Sequenced input: blood. The source is a middle-aged woman with Graves' hyperthyroidism. The CDR3 loop reads CASSVYMNTEAFF. The CDR3 nucleotides are TGCGCCAGCAGTGTATATATGAACACTGAAGCTTTCTTT.